This TCR beta chain was sequenced for a study of identical twins. General study points: Researchers caution that invariant MAIT and iNKT cells could partly confound zero-insertion analyses. In monozygotic twins, models underestimated the sharing of out-of-frame TCR alpha.

In every case, the donor was a healthy Caucasian. Germline CDR1 LGHNT, CDR2 FRNRAP. V was pared by 2 bases and J by 3 bases, with 8 bases between. The CDR3 extends over 14 amino acids. Turning to this clonotype: Antigen unknown.

Each CDR3 protein gets one entry after TCRdb re-called the 5' RACE reads with MiXCR. The sample includes about 430,000 distinct CDR3 sequences, around 20% of them seen just once. This chain connects TRBV12-5 to TRBJ1-5; a possible D gene is TRBD1 (6 bases). Sequencing input: naive T cells sorted from blood. The sequence was collected from a man in his fifties in good health. In DNA form, the CDR3 reads TGTGCTAGTGGTTTGAACAGGGACAATCAGCCCCAGCATTTT. This sequence encodes CASGLNRDNQPQHF.